Shown below are 24 T cell receptor beta chains from a single sample sequenced in a study of blood T cell repertoires in COVID-19. Here immunoSEQ multiplex PCR was the method, and the copy in TCRdb shows in-frame clones only, minus some. The sample includes roughly 68,000 clones, more than 60% of them seen just once. Material: peripheral blood. These receptors originate from a woman aged 45-59 years with acute or convalescent COVID-19.

This chain links TRBV19 with TRBJ1-2; unclear D gene. V was clipped by 5 bases and J by 8 bases, with 15 bases between them. The CDR3 consists of 13 residues. CDR1 and CDR2 (germline): LNHDA, SQIVND (reference sequence). CDR3 DNA sequence: TGTGCCAGTAGTGCCGACCCGACGGGGGGCTACACCTTC. Its translation: CASSADPTGGYTF.

The rearrangement joins TRBV5-1 to TRBJ1-2; D ambiguous. CDR3 length: 14 amino acids. V lost 0 bases and J lost 3, with 9 bases in between. Germline CDR1 is SGHRS and CDR2 is YFSETQ. CDR3 DNA: TGCGCCAGCAGCTTGGCCGAGGCTTACTATGGCTACACCTTC. It translates to CASSLAEAYYGYTF.

This clone was observed once. V is TRBV6-5 and J is TRBJ2-7, with D perhaps TRBD1 (5 bases). Germline CDR1 is MNHEY and CDR2 is SVGAGI. The CDR3 is made up of 13 amino acids. V gave up 7 bases and J gave up 2 bases, with 12 bases separating them. CDR3 sequence (DNA): TGTGCCAGCAAAGCCCCGGACACCTACGAGCAGTACTTC. Its protein product is CASKAPDTYEQYF.

The table lists this clone with a count of one. The V and J genes are TRBV10-3 and TRBJ1-1, with D possibly matching TRBD1 (5 bases). The V and J ends lost 8 bases and 5 bases respectively, with 18 bases between them. Looked up from germline, CDR1 is ENHRY and CDR2 is SYGVKD. This CDR3 comprises 14 residues. The CDR3 spells CAIGPRGGKTEAFF. As DNA, the CDR3 is TGTGCCATCGGACCTAGGGGTGGGAAGACTGAAGCTTTCTTT.

The chain joins TRBV4-1 to TRBJ2-1; 12 bases fit TRBD2. The CDR3 is 17 amino acids. V lost 0 bases and J lost 4; bases outside the gene matches: 4. Germline assignment: CDR1 MGHRA and CDR2 YSYEKL. The CDR3 nucleotides are TGCGCCAGCAGCCAAGAGACTAGCGGGAGCTTTTACAATGAGCAGTTCTTC. It codes for CASSQETSGSFYNEQFF.

The CDR3 loop is CASSFGTSGGWDEQFF. In DNA form, the CDR3 reads TGTGCCAGCAGCTTCGGCACTAGCGGGGGGTGGGATGAGCAGTTCTTC. The chain links TRBV7-8 to TRBJ2-1; the match to TRBD2 covers 12 bases. The CDR3 consists of 16 residues. Trimming at V came to 3 bases and at J to 8 bases, leaving 8 bases not matched to a gene. CDR1 and CDR2 from the germline V gene are SGHVS and FQNEAQ.

The chain links TRBV18 to TRBJ1-5; a possible D gene is TRBD1 (5 bases). The ends were cut back, 5 bases at V and 7 bases at J, with 15 bases in the middle. Germline lookup yields CDR1 KGHSH and CDR2 LQKENI. This CDR3 contains 14 residues. The CDR3 reads CASSDNQGSQPQHF. As DNA, the CDR3 is TGTGCCAGCTCAGACAATCAGGGTTCCCAGCCCCAGCATTTT.

V and J are TRBV7-9 and TRBJ1-3; D is uncertain. V was pared by 5 bases and J by 8 bases, with 7 bases between. There are 11 residues in the CDR3. Per the germline V gene, CDR1 is SEHNR and CDR2 is FQNEAQ (reference sequence). CDR3 loop: CASSPLDTIYF. In DNA, the CDR3 is TGTGCCAGCAGCCCCCTTGACACCATATATTTT.

This chain joins TRBV25-1 and TRBJ1-1; 7 bases match TRBD1. Germline CDR1 reads MGHDK; CDR2 reads SYGVNS. J gave up 1 base and V 5 bases, and 7 bases lay outside the gene matches. There are 15 residues in the CDR3. CDR3 loop: CASSSRAGGNTEAFF. CDR3 nucleotide sequence: TGTGCCAGCAGTTCCCGGGCAGGGGGGAACACTGAAGCTTTCTTT. Based on the CDR3 plus reference TRBV25-1 and TRBJ1-1, the full variable domain is EADIYQTPRYLVIGTGKKITLECSQTMGHDKMYWYQQDPGMELHLIHYSYGVNSTEKGDLSSESTVSRIRTEHFPLTLESARPSHTSQYLCASSSRAGGNTEAFFGQGTRLTVV.

This clone was detected only once. The chain employs TRBV6-5 and TRBJ1-2; TRBD1 matches 7 bases. The CDR3 runs to 13 residues. Germline V gene sequence: CDR1 MNHEY, CDR2 SVGAGI. Trimming removed 2 bases from V and 8 bases from J; junction bases left unmatched: 5. The CDR3 DNA is TGTGCCAGCAGTTACAGACAGGGACAAGGCTACACCTTC. It specifies CASSYRQGQGYTF.

This clone was detected a few times. The CDR3 DNA sequence: TGTGCCAGCAGCGTAGTCGGCCAGGGGGGGAACACTGAAGCTTTCTTT. As protein: CASSVVGQGGNTEAFF. This sequence joins TRBV9 and TRBJ1-1; TRBD1 matches at 7 bases. J was trimmed by 1 base and V by 0 bases; bases with no gene match: 6. CDR1 and CDR2 from the germline V gene are SGDLS and YYNGEE. This CDR3 region has 16 residues.

The rearrangement joins TRBV2 to TRBJ1-1, with D tentatively TRBD1 (6 bases). This CDR3 region has 13 residues. With 5 bases removed from V and 9 bases from J, the gap between germline ends came to 16 bases. The germline V gene has CDR1 SNHLY and CDR2 FYNNEI. CDR3 loop: CASSLDAGAKAFF. The CDR3 nucleotides read TGTGCCAGCAGTCTAGACGCGGGGGCCAAAGCTTTCTTT.

This clone was seen more than once but under ten times. Other nucleotide sequences in the sample specify the same CDR3. The chain recombines TRBV5-1 with TRBJ1-1, with D possibly matching TRBD1 (6 bases). The CDR3 has 14 amino acids. CDR1 SGHRS and CDR2 YFSETQ come from the germline V gene. V was trimmed by 0 bases and J by 0 bases, leaving 6 bases between them. The CDR3, as DNA: TGCGCCAGCAGCTTGGAGGGGGTGAACACTGAAGCTTTCTTT. As protein: CASSLEGVNTEAFF. The full variable domain, in which reference TRBV5-1 and TRBJ1-1 provide the parts outside the CDR3, is KAGVTQTPRYLIKTRGQQVTLSCSPISGHRSVSWYQQTPGQGLQFLFEYFSETQRNKGNFPGRFSGRQFSNSRSEMNVSTLELGDSALYLCASSLEGVNTEAFFGQGTRLTVV.

The rearrangement uses TRBV9 and TRBJ2-1; D might be TRBD1 (6 bases). V was clipped by 2 bases and J by 5 bases, with 8 bases between them. In germline, CDR1 is SGDLS, CDR2 YYNGEE. The CDR3 runs to 13 residues. CDR3 nucleotides: TGTGCCAGCAGCGTCCGACAGGACAATGAGCAGTTCTTC. The encoded protein is CASSVRQDNEQFF.

This chain links TRBV6-4 with TRBJ2-1; maybe TRBD1 (5 bases). Trimming took off 5 bases at V and 3 bases at J, with 14 bases between the two ends. In germline, CDR1 is MRHNA, CDR2 SNTAGT. The CDR3 covers 15 residues. The CDR3 region is CASSTKSGHYNEQFF. The CDR3 DNA follows: TGTGCCAGCAGTACCAAAAGTGGACACTACAATGAGCAGTTCTTC.

The chain combines TRBV6-5 with TRBJ2-1; D perhaps matches TRBD1 (6 bases). Germline lookup yields CDR1 MNHEY and CDR2 SVGAGI. This CDR3 has 15 residues. V was cut by 5 bases and J by 4 bases, with 15 bases left in between. The CDR3 coding sequence is TGTGCCAGCAGTAGCTTAGGGGGAACTTACAATGAGCAGTTCTTC. Translating it yields CASSSLGGTYNEQFF.

CDR3 amino acids: CASSVFGTSGGREQFF. The CDR3 DNA is TGTGCCAGCAGCGTATTTGGGACTAGCGGGGGCCGCGAGCAGTTCTTC. The rearrangement joins TRBV9 to TRBJ2-1; 14 positions agree with TRBD2. CDR1 is SGDLS, CDR2 YYNGEE, per germline. The CDR3 totals 16 residues. Trimming took 1 base from V and 10 from J; bases not matched to a gene: 7.

The chain is built from TRBV3-1 (or the pseudogene TRBV3-2) and TRBJ1-6, with D perhaps matching TRBD1 (5 bases). Germline V lookup: CDR1 LGHDT, CDR2 YNNKEL (reference sequence). Trimming stripped 0 bases from V and 10 bases from J, with 13 bases between. The CDR3 consists of 15 residues. The CDR3 DNA is TGTGCCAGCAGCCAAGATAGGGGAAGTTACTCACCCCTCCACTTT. Its translation: CASSQDRGSYSPLHF.

The chain uses TRBV7-9 and TRBJ2-1; 10 bases are a match to TRBD2. In germline, CDR1 is SEHNR, CDR2 FQNEAQ (reference sequence). The junction had 21 bases not matched to a gene; V was cut back by 5 bases and J by 14 bases. This CDR3 has 17 residues. CDR3 sequence: CASSGRLGTSATRREFF. The CDR3 DNA reads as TGTGCCAGCAGCGGAAGGTTAGGGACTAGCGCTACCCGACGGGAGTTCTTC.

The chain recombines TRBV5-5 with TRBJ2-7; TRBD1 agrees at 9 bases. Germline loops: CDR1 SGHKS, CDR2 YYEKEE (reference sequence). The length of the CDR3 is 14 residues. V shed 3 bases, J shed 7 bases, and the junction held 8 bases outside the gene matches. This CDR3 is CASSSGQGAKEQYF. As DNA, the CDR3 is TGTGCCAGCAGCTCGGGACAGGGAGCGAAGGAGCAGTACTTC.

For the CDR3, the DNA is TGCAGTGCCCAGGGGGTTGGGCCCCAGCATTTT. Amino acids: CSAQGVGPQHF. The genes are TRBV20-1 and TRBJ1-5; 7 bases agree with TRBD1. Looked up from germline, CDR1 is DFQATT and CDR2 is SNEGSKA (reference sequence). This CDR3 contains 11 residues. V lost 6 bases to trimming and J lost 9 bases; unmatched junction nucleotides: 5.

About this clone itself: In the same sample, other DNA sequences code for this CDR3. The gene calls are TRBV18 and TRBJ2-3; no definite D call. CDR3 length equals 13 residues. CDR1 KGHSH and CDR2 LQKENI come from the germline V gene. V lost 3 bases and J 0 bases, leaving 4 bases between the germline ends. The CDR3 DNA reads TGTGCCAGCTCACCCCCTAGCACAGATACGCAGTATTTT. Translating it yields CASSPPSTDTQYF.

The V and J genes are TRBV10-2 and TRBJ1-4, with 11 nucleotides matching TRBD1. V gave up 6 bases and J gave up 6 bases; unmatched junction bases: 3. The germline V gene encodes CDR1 WSHSY and CDR2 SAAADI. This CDR3 region has 14 residues. The CDR3 coding sequence is TGCGCCAGCAGGAGGACAGGGGGCGATGAAAAACTGTTTTTT. Protein: CASRRTGGDEKLFF.

The V and J genes are TRBV18 and TRBJ2-7; 7 bases match TRBD1. This CDR3 has 14 amino acids. V was pared by 0 bases and J by 7 bases, with 6 bases of the junction left unmatched. The germline V gene has CDR1 KGHSH and CDR2 LQKENI. The CDR3 loop reads CASSPPRGRDEQYF. CDR3 in DNA: TGTGCCAGCTCACCACCTAGGGGGCGAGATGAGCAGTACTTC.